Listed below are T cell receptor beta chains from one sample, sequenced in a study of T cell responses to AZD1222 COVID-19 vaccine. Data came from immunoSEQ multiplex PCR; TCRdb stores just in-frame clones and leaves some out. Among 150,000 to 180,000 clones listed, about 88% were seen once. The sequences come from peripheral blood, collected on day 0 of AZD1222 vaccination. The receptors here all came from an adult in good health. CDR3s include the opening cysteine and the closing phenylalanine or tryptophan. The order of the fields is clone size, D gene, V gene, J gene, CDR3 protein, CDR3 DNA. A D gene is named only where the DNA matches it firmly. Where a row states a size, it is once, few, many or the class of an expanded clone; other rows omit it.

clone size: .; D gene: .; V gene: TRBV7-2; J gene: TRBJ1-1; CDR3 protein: CASSSGSLNTEAFF; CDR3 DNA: TGTGCCAGCAGTTCGGGAAGTCTGAACACTGAAGCTTTCTTT
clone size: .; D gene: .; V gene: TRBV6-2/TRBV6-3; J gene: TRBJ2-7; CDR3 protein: CASSQDQSSYEQYF; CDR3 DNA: TGTGCCAGCAGTCAGGACCAGAGCTCCTACGAGCAGTACTTC
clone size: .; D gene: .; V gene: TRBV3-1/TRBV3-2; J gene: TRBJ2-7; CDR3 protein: CASSPGLPNEQYF; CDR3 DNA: TGTGCCAGCAGCCCGGGACTCCCGAACGAGCAGTACTTC
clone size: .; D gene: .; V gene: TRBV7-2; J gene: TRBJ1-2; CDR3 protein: CASSWSYGYTF; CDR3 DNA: TGTGCCAGCAGCTGGAGTTATGGCTACACCTTC
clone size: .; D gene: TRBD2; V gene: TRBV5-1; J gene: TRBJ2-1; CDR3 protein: CASSPLDGGASYNEQFF; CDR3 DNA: TGCGCCAGCAGCCCTCTTGACGGGGGGGCCTCCTACAATGAGCAGTTCTTC
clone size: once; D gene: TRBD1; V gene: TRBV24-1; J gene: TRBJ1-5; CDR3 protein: CATWRGRGRVNQPQHF; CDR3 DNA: TGTGCCACCTGGAGGGGCAGGGGGCGCGTCAATCAGCCCCAGCATTTT
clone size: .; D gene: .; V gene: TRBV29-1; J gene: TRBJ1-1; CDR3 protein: CSVVGFLGEAFF; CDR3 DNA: TGCAGCGTTGTCGGGTTCTTGGGTGAAGCTTTCTTT
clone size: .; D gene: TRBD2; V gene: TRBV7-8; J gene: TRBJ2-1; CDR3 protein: CASSLGLAENEQFF; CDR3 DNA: TGTGCCAGCAGCTTGGGGCTAGCGGAAAATGAGCAGTTCTTC
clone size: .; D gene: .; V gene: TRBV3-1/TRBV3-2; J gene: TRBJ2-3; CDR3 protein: CASRPGNTDTQYF; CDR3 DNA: TGTGCCAGCAGACCGGGGAACACAGATACGCAGTATTTT
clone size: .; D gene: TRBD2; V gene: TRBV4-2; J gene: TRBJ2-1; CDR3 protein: CASSLAGGPSHEQFF; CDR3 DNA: TGTGCCAGCAGTCTAGCGGGGGGGCCAAGTCATGAGCAGTTCTTC
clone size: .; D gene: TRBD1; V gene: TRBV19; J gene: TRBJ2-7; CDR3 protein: CASRTTGTGAYEQYF; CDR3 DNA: TGTGCCAGTAGGACCACCGGGACAGGAGCCTACGAGCAGTACTTC
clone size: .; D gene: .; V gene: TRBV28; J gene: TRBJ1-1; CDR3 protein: CASIPEGGGTEAFF; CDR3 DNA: TGTGCCAGCATCCCGGAAGGGGGGGGGACTGAAGCTTTCTTT
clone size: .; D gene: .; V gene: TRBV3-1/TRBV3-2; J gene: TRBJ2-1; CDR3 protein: CASSQVLTSTYNEQFF; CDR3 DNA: TGTGCCAGCAGCCAAGTCTTGACGTCTACCTACAATGAGCAGTTCTTC
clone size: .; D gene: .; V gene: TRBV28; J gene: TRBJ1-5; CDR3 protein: CASSLTGGQPQHF; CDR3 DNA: TGTGCCAGCAGTCTGACAGGTGGTCAGCCCCAGCATTTT
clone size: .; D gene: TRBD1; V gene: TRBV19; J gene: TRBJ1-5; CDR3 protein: CASGPPDRGNQPQHF; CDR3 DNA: TGTGCCAGTGGTCCCCCGGACAGGGGCAATCAGCCCCAGCATTTT
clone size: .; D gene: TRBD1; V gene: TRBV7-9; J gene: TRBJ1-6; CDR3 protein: CASSPPDRVRSPLHF; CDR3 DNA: TGTGCCAGCAGCCCTCCGGACAGGGTGCGATCACCCCTCCACTTT
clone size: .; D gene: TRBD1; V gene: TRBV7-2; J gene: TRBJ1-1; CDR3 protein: CASSFGRGQTEAFF; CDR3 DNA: TGTGCCAGCAGCTTTGGCAGGGGGCAAACTGAAGCTTTCTTT
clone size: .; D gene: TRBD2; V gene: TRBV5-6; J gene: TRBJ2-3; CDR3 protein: CASSWGASGGTDTQYF; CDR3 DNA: TGTGCCAGCAGCTGGGGTGCTAGCGGGGGCACAGATACGCAGTATTTT
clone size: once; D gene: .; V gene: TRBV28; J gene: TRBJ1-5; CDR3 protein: CASGGGMNQPQHF; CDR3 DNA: TGTGCCAGCGGGGGGGGGATGAATCAGCCCCAGCATTTT
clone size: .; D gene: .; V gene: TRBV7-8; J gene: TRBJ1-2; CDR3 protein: CASSSDRDYGYTF; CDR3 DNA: TGTGCCAGCAGCTCGGACAGAGACTATGGCTACACCTTC
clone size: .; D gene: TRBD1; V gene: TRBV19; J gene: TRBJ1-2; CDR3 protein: CASRRGQGSYGYTF; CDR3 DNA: TGTGCCAGTCGGAGGGGGCAGGGGAGTTATGGCTACACCTTC
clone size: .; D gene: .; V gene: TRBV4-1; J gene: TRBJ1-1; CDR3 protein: CASSQRLATLTEAFF; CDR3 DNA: TGCGCCAGCAGCCAACGTCTGGCGACTCTCACTGAAGCTTTCTTT
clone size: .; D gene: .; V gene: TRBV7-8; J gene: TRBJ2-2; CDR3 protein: CASSSSVGIRNTGELFF; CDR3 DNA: TGTGCCAGCAGCTCCTCAGTGGGGATCCGGAACACCGGGGAGCTGTTTTTT